This T cell receptor beta chain was retrieved from a study of glioma-infiltrating T cells after dendritic cell vaccination (dated by TCRdb to about 2016). For the study in its entirety: The cohort included some 15 glioblastoma patients drawn from Phase I and II dendritic cell vaccination trials, of whom 9 were newly diagnosed and 6 had recurrent disease. Autologous tumor lysate-pulsed dendritic cell vaccination was administered to the patients between 2003 and 2012. To make the vaccine, monocyte-derived dendritic cells were cultured for approximately 7 days with IL-4 and GM-CSF and then pulsed overnight with autologous tumor lysate. Each patient got three intradermal injections of the dendritic cell vaccine, spaced at biweekly intervals, in the arm below the axilla. Tumor-infiltrating lymphocyte content was quantified and tumor and blood repertoires were compared in dendritic cell-vaccinated glioblastoma patients by deep sequencing of TCR beta CDR3 regions. Survival after dendritic cell vaccination was correlated with TCR sequencing metrics such as TIL content and the overlap between tumor and blood repertoires. The paper as a whole reports these results and caveats: After dendritic cell vaccination, a higher estimated pretreatment TIL content predicted longer time to progression and longer overall survival. The cohort was small and heterogeneous, only a few patients had full blood and tumor sets, and even fewer had initial-recurrent tumor pairs. No direct relationship between TCR clonality and survival was found, suggesting a diverse polyclonal response may matter. The three-group TCR overlap response model was characterized as speculative, and prospective validation of the model was stated to be required.

Including cysteine and phenylalanine, the CDR3 has 14 amino acids. Only the CDR3 region is kept as DNA, spanning 42 bases read in frame from base 1. Cut back by 2 bases and 4 bases, the V and J ends lie 9 bases apart. The germline V gene (reference sequence) supplies CDR1 GTSNPN and CDR2 SVGIG. Concerning this clone itself: This clone's antigen is unknown. No much larger clone exists at a distance of one base, and base qualities are not known.

To be selected, patients needed enough residual fresh-frozen tumor tissue and more than two years of available survival data. Although molecular status otherwise differed among the glioblastoma patients, no patient had an isocitrate dehydrogenase mutation. PBMC were collected before vaccination, two weeks after the third vaccination, and at tumor progression when it occurred. Genomic DNA was extracted with the Qiagen DNeasy Blood extraction Kit. Using the immunoSEQ assay, TCRB CDR3 regions were amplified from approximately 1.9 micrograms of genomic DNA, or from all available DNA when less than that was on hand. The multiplex PCR relied on 60 forward primers for TCR V beta segments and 13 reverse primers for J beta segments. Synthetic control templates were spiked into each sample at limiting dilution to estimate reads per starting template. The Illumina HiSeq System generated sequencing reads of 87 bp. The source study handled its data this way. PCR and sequencing errors were removed by merging closely related sequences with a nearest neighbor algorithm. TCR overlap was defined as the percentage of unique tumor TCR beta sequences that were also found in the peripheral blood of the same patient. TCRdb mirrors the immuneACCESS table, restricted to in-frame sequences. Some clones are absent from its copies; in checked studies, under half trace to an unresolved V gene, and the reason for the others is unknown. From that table come the V and J calls and clone size; the DNA was used to work out D and trimming. For this sample there are around 100,000 clones; approximately 80% appear just once. About 12% of the sample is taken by the ten largest.

The sample in question was blood, obtained before dendritic cell vaccination. This receptor was obtained from a human donor with glioblastoma. The chain uses TRBV30 and TRBJ2-6; TRBD2 could be the D gene, as 6 bases match. The DNA is TGTGCCTGGAGTCGCGGGGCCGGGGCCAACGTCCTGACTTTC. It translates as CAWSRGAGANVLTF. Here the CDR3 is joined to the reference TRBV30 and TRBJ2-6 genes, and the full variable domain is: SQTIHQWPATLVQPVGSPLSLECTVEGTSNPNLYWYRQAAGRGLQLLFYSVGIGQISSEVPQNLSASRPQDRQFILSSKKLLLSDSGFYLCAWSRGAGANVLTFGAGSRLTVL.